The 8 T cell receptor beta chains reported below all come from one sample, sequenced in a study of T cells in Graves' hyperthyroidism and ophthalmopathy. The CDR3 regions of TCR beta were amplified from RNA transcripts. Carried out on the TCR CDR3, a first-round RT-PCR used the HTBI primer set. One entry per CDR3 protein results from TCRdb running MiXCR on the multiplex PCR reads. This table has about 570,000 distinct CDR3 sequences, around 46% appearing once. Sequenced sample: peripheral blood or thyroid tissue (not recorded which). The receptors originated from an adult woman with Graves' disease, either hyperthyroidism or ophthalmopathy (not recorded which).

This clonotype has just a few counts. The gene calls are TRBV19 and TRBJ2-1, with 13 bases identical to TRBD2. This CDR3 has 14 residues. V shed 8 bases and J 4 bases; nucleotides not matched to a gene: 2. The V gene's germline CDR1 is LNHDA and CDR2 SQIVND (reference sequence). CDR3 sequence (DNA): TGTGCCAGTGGACTAGCGGGAGAGTACAATGAGCAGTTCTTC. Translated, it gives CASGLAGEYNEQFF.

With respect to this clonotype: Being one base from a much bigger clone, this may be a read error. CDR3 coding DNA: TGTGCCAGCAGCGCTAGCGGGGGGAACACCGGGGAGCTGTTTTTT. Protein: CASSASGGNTGELFF. The V and J genes are TRBV7-9 and TRBJ2-2; 10 bases map to TRBD2. The trim removed 5 bases at V and 1 base at J, leaving 1 base unmatched. The CDR3 is 15 amino acids. Germline V gene lookup returns CDR1 SEHNR and CDR2 FQNEAQ (reference sequence).

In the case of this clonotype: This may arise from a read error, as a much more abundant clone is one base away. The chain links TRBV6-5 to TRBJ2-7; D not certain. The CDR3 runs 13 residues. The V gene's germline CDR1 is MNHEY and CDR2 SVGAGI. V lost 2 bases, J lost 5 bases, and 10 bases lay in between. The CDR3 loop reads CASSYLGIHEQYF. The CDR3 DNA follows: TGTGCCAGCAGTTACCTGGGGATCCACGAGCAGTACTTC.

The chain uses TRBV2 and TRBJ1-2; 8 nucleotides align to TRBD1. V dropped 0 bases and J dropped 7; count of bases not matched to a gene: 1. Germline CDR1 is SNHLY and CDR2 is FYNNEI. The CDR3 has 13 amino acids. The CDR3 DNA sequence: TGTGCCAGCAGTGAAGCAGGACAGGGTGGCTACACCTTC. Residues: CASSEAGQGGYTF.

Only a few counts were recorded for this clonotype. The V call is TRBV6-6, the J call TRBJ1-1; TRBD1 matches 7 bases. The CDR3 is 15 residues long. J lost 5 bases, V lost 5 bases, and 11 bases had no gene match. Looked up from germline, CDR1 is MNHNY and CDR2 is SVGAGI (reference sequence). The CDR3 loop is CASSPKTGRETEAFF. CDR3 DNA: TGTGCCAGCAGTCCTAAGACAGGGCGAGAAACTGAAGCTTTCTTT.

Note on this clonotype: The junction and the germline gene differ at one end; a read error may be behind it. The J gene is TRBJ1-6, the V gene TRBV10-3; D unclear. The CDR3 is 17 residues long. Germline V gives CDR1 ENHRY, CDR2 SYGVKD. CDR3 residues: CAISESNLAGVGSPLHF. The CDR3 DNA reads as TGTGCCATCAGTGAGTCGAACCTCGCGGGAGTCGGTTCACCCCTTCACTTT.

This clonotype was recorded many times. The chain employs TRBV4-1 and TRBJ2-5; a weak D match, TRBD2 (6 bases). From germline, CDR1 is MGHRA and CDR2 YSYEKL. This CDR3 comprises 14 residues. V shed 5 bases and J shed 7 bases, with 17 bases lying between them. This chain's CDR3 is CASSFGGTKRTQYF. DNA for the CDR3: TGCGCCAGCAGCTTCGGGGGAACCAAGAGGACCCAGTACTTC.

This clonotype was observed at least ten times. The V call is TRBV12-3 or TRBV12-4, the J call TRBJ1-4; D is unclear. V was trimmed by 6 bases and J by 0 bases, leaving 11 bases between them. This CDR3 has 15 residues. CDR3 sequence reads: CASRFSTATNEKLFF. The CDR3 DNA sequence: TGTGCCAGCAGATTCTCGACTGCAACTAATGAAAAACTGTTTTTT.